Shown below are 20 T cell receptor beta chains from a single sample sequenced in a study of vaccination and CD4 T cells after COVID-19. The sample's treatment: approximately nine-day PBMC culture with coronavirus spike peptide pools or control peptides (ViraFEST assay). Cultured CD4+ T-cell DNA underwent Oncomine TCR Beta short-read sequencing. One entry per CDR3 protein, called by TCRdb with MiXCR from the PCR reads. The sample consists of approximately 7,700 distinct CDR3 sequences, roughly 60% of them appearing once. Which antigens these TCRs recognize remains unknown. Material for sequencing was CD4+ T cells from blood, cultured in vitro. These receptors were obtained from a human donor who had recovered from COVID-19.

This clonotype was detected only a few times. V usage is TRBV20-1 and J usage is TRBJ1-2; D not resolved. This CDR3 comprises 14 residues. Germline assignment: CDR1 DFQATT and CDR2 SNEGSKA (reference sequence). V lost 0 bases, J lost 3 bases, and 11 bases lay in between. The CDR3 loop reads CSARDRETYYGYTF. The CDR3 DNA is TGCAGTGCTAGAGATCGTGAGACCTACTATGGCTACACCTTC.

The chain joins TRBV5-1 to TRBJ1-1, with 7 nucleotides matching TRBD1. The germline CDR1 and CDR2 sequences are SGHRS and YFSETQ. This CDR3 is built from 14 residues. The V and J ends lost 5 bases and 5 bases, in that order; junction bases with no gene match: 9. CDR3 nucleotide sequence: TGCGCCAGCAGTTACGACAGGGTAGGTACTGAAGCTTTCTTT. It is translated as CASSYDRVGTEAFF.

The count of this clonotype is one. V and J are TRBV20-1 and TRBJ2-3, with TRBD1 matching over 9 bases. Germline lookup yields CDR1 DFQATT and CDR2 SNEGSKA (reference sequence). The V gene end was trimmed by 6 bases and the J gene end by 4 bases; junction bases not matched to a gene: 8. The CDR3 has 14 amino acids. CDR3 DNA sequence: TGCAGTGCCAGGACAGGGGAGTGGGCAGATACGCAGTATTTT. Translation: CSARTGEWADTQYF.

This clonotype was counted only a few times. This chain joins TRBV6-1 and TRBJ2-2; no definite D call. The CDR3 has 14 amino acids. Trimming removed 7 bases from V and 0 bases from J, with 9 bases in between. In germline, CDR1 is MNHNS, CDR2 SASEGT. In DNA, the CDR3 is TGTGCCAGCATTCAAGGCCCGAACACCGGGGAGCTGTTTTTT. Translated: CASIQGPNTGELFF.

The chain carries TRBV6-2 or TRBV6-3 and TRBJ2-7; either TRBD1 or TRBD2 may supply D (5 bases each). Germline CDR1 MNHEY, CDR2 SVGEGT. CDR3 length equals 14 residues. V lost 4 bases and J lost 3, with 13 bases in between. The CDR3 here is CASSSIMGVYEQYF. The CDR3 DNA follows: TGTGCCAGCAGTTCTATCATGGGGGTCTACGAGCAGTACTTC.

V is TRBV20-1 and J is TRBJ1-5, with D maybe TRBD1 (5 bases). Germline CDR1 and CDR2: DFQATT and SNEGSKA (reference sequence). The CDR3 length is 14 residues. Trimming left V 5 bases short and J 0 bases short, with 11 bases between. The CDR3 loop reads CSARQSNSNQPQHF. In DNA, the CDR3 is TGCAGTGCTCGACAGAGTAATAGCAATCAGCCCCAGCATTTT.

This clonotype has just a few counts. The V gene is TRBV7-6, the J gene TRBJ2-7, with 8 bases fitting TRBD1. CDR1 is SGHVS, CDR2 FNYEAQ, per germline. This CDR3 spans 16 amino acids. V shed 7 bases, J shed 0 bases, and the junction held 11 bases outside the gene matches. Here the CDR3 DNA reads TGTGCCAGCATGGAGCGACCGGGACAGGTCTCCTACGAGCAGTACTTC. Its protein product is CASMERPGQVSYEQYF.

The chain has TRBV24-1 and TRBJ2-7; 8 nucleotides line up with TRBD1. There are 16 residues in the CDR3. Germline lookup yields CDR1 KGHDR and CDR2 SFDVKD. V dropped 3 bases and J dropped 5; count of bases not matched to a gene: 11. The CDR3 loop reads CATSDTRQGALHEQYF. DNA for the CDR3: TGTGCCACCAGTGATACTCGTCAGGGGGCACTCCACGAGCAGTACTTC.

The genes are TRBV10-3 and TRBJ1-2, with D possibly matching TRBD1 (5 bases). Germline lookup yields CDR1 ENHRY and CDR2 SYGVKD. The ends were cut back, 6 bases at V and 0 bases at J, with 14 bases in the middle. This CDR3 spans 15 amino acids. CDR3 sequence: CAISEPTDSNYGYTF. The CDR3, as DNA: TGTGCCATCAGCGAACCGACAGATTCTAACTATGGCTACACCTTC.

The chain uses TRBV7-9 and TRBJ2-2; D is unclear. Germline CDR1 is SEHNR and CDR2 is FQNEAQ (reference sequence). CDR3 length: 14 residues. The V end lost 2 bases, the J end lost 2 bases, and 6 bases lay between the germline ends. The CDR3: CASSLLLNTGELFF. DNA of the CDR3: TGTGCCAGCAGCTTACTCTTAAACACCGGGGAGCTGTTTTTT.

The DNA for the CDR3 is TGTGCCAGCAGTTTAGGGGACAGGGACCAAGAGACCCAGTACTTC. It specifies CASSLGDRDQETQYF. J is TRBJ2-5 and V is TRBV12-3 or TRBV12-4; 9 bases match TRBD1. J was trimmed by 0 bases and V by 1 base; bases with no gene match: 0. This CDR3 has 15 amino acids.

This clonotype was picked up a small number of times. V is TRBV6-5 and J is TRBJ2-5; 10 bases map to TRBD1. Germline V gives CDR1 MNHEY, CDR2 SVGAGI. The CDR3 has 16 amino acids. The trim removed 4 bases at V and 5 bases at J, leaving 10 bases unmatched. The CDR3 nucleotides read TGTGCCAGCAGTTCCCCAAGGGACAGGGGATTGGAGACCCAGTACTTC. Residues: CASSSPRDRGLETQYF.

The chain employs TRBV6-1 and TRBJ1-5; 9 bases match TRBD1. The germline V gene encodes CDR1 MNHNS and CDR2 SASEGT. The CDR3 totals 16 residues. The junction had 5 bases not matched to a gene; V was cut back by 5 bases and J by 0 bases. The CDR3 coding sequence is TGTGCCAGCAGTAGGGACAGGGTCTATAGCAATCAGCCCCAGCATTTT. Translating it yields CASSRDRVYSNQPQHF.

By proportion, this clonotype is large. The chain combines TRBV6-1 with TRBJ2-7; no firm D call. Trimming left V 6 bases short and J 3 bases short, with 15 bases between. Germline CDR1 and CDR2: MNHNS and SASEGT. The CDR3 has 14 residues. The CDR3 DNA is TGTGCCAGCAGCCTAACACAAACCCTCTACGAGCAGTACTTC. Encoded protein: CASSLTQTLYEQYF.

The chain links TRBV27 to TRBJ2-3; D remains ambiguous. Trimming removed 5 bases from V and 2 bases from J, with 5 bases in between. The CDR3 length is 12 residues. Looked up from germline, CDR1 is MNHEY and CDR2 is SMNVEV (reference sequence). In DNA, the CDR3 is TGTGCCAGCAGTAGGTACACAGATACGCAGTATTTT. Encoded protein: CASSRYTDTQYF.

The chain carries TRBV19 and TRBJ2-3, with 7 bases aligning to TRBD2. The CDR3 loop spans 15 amino acids. Germline-derived CDR1 and CDR2 are LNHDA and SQIVND (reference sequence). The V and J ends lost 5 bases and 0 bases, in that order; junction bases with no gene match: 5. The CDR3 spells CASSGLADSTDTQYF. The CDR3 nucleotides are TGTGCCAGTAGTGGGCTAGCGGACAGCACAGATACGCAGTATTTT.

This chain links TRBV25-1 with TRBJ2-1; 12 positions agree with TRBD2. V shed 3 bases, J shed 0 bases, and the junction held 9 bases outside the gene matches. This CDR3 has 19 amino acids. The V gene's germline CDR1 is MGHDK and CDR2 SYGVNS. The CDR3 bases are TGTGCCAGCAGTGACCCCCGACTAGCGGGAGCCACCTCCTACAATGAGCAGTTCTTC. It encodes CASSDPRLAGATSYNEQFF.

This rearrangement joins TRBV7-9 to TRBJ2-5, with 15 bases lining up with TRBD2. The CDR3 spans 16 residues. The V segment lost 1 base and the J segment 3 bases; nucleotides outside the gene matches: 0. CDR1 and CDR2 from the germline V gene are SEHNR and FQNEAQ (reference sequence). The CDR3 DNA follows: TGTGCCAGCAGCTTAGGGACTAGCGGGGGGGAAGAGACCCAGTACTTC. This gives the protein CASSLGTSGGEETQYF.

The chain carries TRBV6-2 or TRBV6-3 and TRBJ2-7; 7 bases are shared with TRBD1. The CDR3 sequence is 16 residues long. The V and J ends lost 7 bases and 0 bases, in that order; junction bases with no gene match: 12. In germline, CDR1 is MNHEY, CDR2 SVGEGT. The CDR3 loop reads CASNLNPGQNSYEQYF. For the CDR3, the DNA is TGTGCCAGCAACTTGAACCCGGGACAGAACTCCTACGAGCAGTACTTC.

V usage is TRBV7-9 and J usage is TRBJ1-1, with TRBD1 matching 9 bases. This CDR3 has 15 amino acids. The V gene's germline CDR1 is SEHNR and CDR2 FQNEAQ (reference sequence). With 5 bases clipped from V and 3 bases from J, the junction kept 7 bases outside the gene matches. DNA of the CDR3: TGTGCCAGCAGCCCCCGACAGGGGGAGGACACTGAAGCTTTCTTT. It specifies CASSPRQGEDTEAFF.